The entry below describes one T cell receptor (beta chain). This sample is part of a study of blood T cell repertoires in COVID-19. Study background: Specimens from acute and convalescent COVID-19 originated in the United States, Italy and Spain. The analysed material was cDNA or gDNA that came from T cells, B-cell-depleted T cells, or PBMCs.

Authors' methods: Amplifying reference gene primers gave estimates of nucleated cell counts. Produced via immunoSEQ multiplex PCR; TCRdb's table is partial and in-frame only. The DNA was the basis for D and trimming; V, J and clone size are from that table. The sample has around 300,000 clones, around four fifths seen once; the top ten hold just under 3%. V gave up 1 base and J gave up 6 bases, with 13 bases separating them. From germline, CDR1 is MNHNS and CDR2 SASEGT. This CDR3 has 15 residues. The sample comprised peripheral blood. The chain joins TRBV6-1 to TRBJ2-1; maybe TRBD2 (6 bases). This TCR was recovered from a man younger than 45 with active or convalescent COVID-19. The CDR3: CASSEGREVFNEQFF. Written as DNA, the CDR3 is TGTGCCAGCAGTGAAGGCAGGGAGGTATTCAATGAGCAGTTCTTC.